This T cell receptor beta chain derives from a study of control samples from healthy donors and cancer patients. Per the germline V gene, CDR1 is SNHLY and CDR2 is FYNNEI. Trimming stripped 6 bases from V and 1 base from J, with 11 bases between. The CDR3 has 14 residues. Produced via immunoSEQ multiplex PCR; TCRdb's table is partial and in-frame only. This sample carries tens of thousands of clones, roughly 95% of them seen once, and the ten largest clones take roughly 6.7%. Source material: blood. The rearrangement uses TRBV2 and TRBJ2-3; weak D call: TRBD1 (6 bases). This sequence originates from a man in his 60s in good health. The CDR3 spells CASRLHRGTDTQYF. The CDR3 DNA is TGTGCCAGCAGACTCCACAGGGGCACAGATACGCAGTATTTT.